Listed below are T cell receptor beta chains from one sample, sequenced in a study of blood T cells in healthy people across ages. Using its own MiXCR run on the 5' RACE reads, TCRdb lists one record per CDR3 protein. The repertoire holds more than 600,000 distinct CDR3 sequences, with 20% to 25% as singletons. These data were likewise used in another study, on T cells of mothers and their children.

The sequenced material came from blood. Receptors originate from a boy aged 10-17 years in good health. The CDR3 runs from the conserved cysteine through the conserved F or W. The D gene is left open where the match is weak. The listing skips clone size in some rows; elsewhere it reads once, few, many or a size class.

. | TRBJ1-1 | TRBV2 | . | TGTGCCACCGACGTGTCCACTGAAGCTTTCTTT | CATDVSTEAFF
. | TRBJ1-1 | TRBV18 | TRBD1 | TGTGCCAGCTCACCGGATACAGGGGTCACTGAAGCTTTCTTT | CASSPDTGVTEAFF
. | TRBJ2-3 | TRBV6-5 | . | TGTGCCAGCGCTCCTCGGGACCGGGTGGATACGCAGTATTTT | CASAPRDRVDTQYF
. | TRBJ2-7 | TRBV29-1 | . | TGCAGCGTTGTAGGACAGACTATACCACCGCAGTACTTC | CSVVGQTIPPQYF
. | TRBJ2-5 | TRBV4-2 | TRBD2 | TGTGCCAGCAGCCAAGATCCCACTAGCGGGAGCCGTGAGACCCAGTACTTC | CASSQDPTSGSRETQYF
. | TRBJ2-3 | TRBV12-3/TRBV12-4 | TRBD2 | TGTGCCAGCAGTTTCCTGCGACTAGCAGACAGCACAGATACGCAGTATTTT | CASSFLRLADSTDTQYF
many | TRBJ2-5 | TRBV18 | . | TGTGCCAGCTCACCACCGGTATCCCAAGAGACCCAGTACTTC | CASSPPVSQETQYF
. | TRBJ1-1 | TRBV3-1 | . | TGTGCCAGCAGCCAAGGGGGCGGACGACCGACTGAAGCTTTCTTT | CASSQGGGRPTEAFF
few | TRBJ2-7 | TRBV11-2 | . | TGTGCCAGCAGCTTAGCAGCAGGGACACCGAGCTCCTACGAGCAGTACTTC | CASSLAAGTPSSYEQYF
. | TRBJ2-6 | TRBV7-6 | . | TGTGCCAGCAGCTTAGCCGGCCAGGCTGGGGCCAACGTCCTGACTTTC | CASSLAGQAGANVLTF
few | TRBJ2-4 | TRBV7-2 | . | TGTGCCAGCAGCTTTGAATTAGCCAAAAACATTCAGTACTTC | CASSFELAKNIQYF
. | TRBJ2-3 | TRBV12-3/TRBV12-4 | . | TGTGCCAGCACTAATAAAGCAGGGAGCACAGATGCGCAGTATTTT | CASTNKAGSTDAQYF
few | TRBJ2-7 | TRBV4-1 | TRBD2 | TGCGCCAGCAGCCAACAGGGACTAGACTACGAGCAGTACTTC | CASSQQGLDYEQYF
few | TRBJ1-1 | TRBV7-9 | . | TGTGCCAGCAGCTCCGAGAAGAACACTGAAGCTTTCTTT | CASSSEKNTEAFF
. | TRBJ1-2 | TRBV4-2 | . | TGTGCCAGCAGCCAAGATGACACAAACCAGGGCTATGGCTACACCTTC | CASSQDDTNQGYGYTF
. | TRBJ2-2 | TRBV5-5 | TRBD1 | TGTGCCAGCAGCCTCCGACAGGGTACGGCCGGGGAGCTGTTTTTT | CASSLRQGTAGELFF
few | TRBJ1-2 | TRBV6-5 | . | TGTGCCAGCAGCTCAGACAGGTCCGGGGGCTACACCTTC | CASSSDRSGGYTF
. | TRBJ1-1 | TRBV29-1 | . | TGCAGCGTTGAGAGGGGGTTGGGCACTGAAGCTTTCTTT | CSVERGLGTEAFF
. | TRBJ1-5 | TRBV18 | . | TGTGCCAGCTCAAGGCAGGACATCCATCAGCCCCAGCATTTT | CASSRQDIHQPQHF
. | TRBJ1-4 | TRBV4-2 | . | TGTGCCAGCAGCCAAGGTAAAGGAGATGAAAAACTGTTTTTT | CASSQGKGDEKLFF
. | TRBJ2-3 | TRBV24-1 | . | TGTGCCACCAGTGACATGGACTCCACAGATACGCAGTATTTT | CATSDMDSTDTQYF
. | TRBJ2-5 | TRBV24-1 | TRBD1 | TGTGCCACCAGTGCGGCCGGACAGGGGGAAATTAAGGAGACCCAGTACTTC | CATSAAGQGEIKETQYF
. | TRBJ1-5 | TRBV10-3 | . | TGTGCCATCAGTGACAAGCTGACTCAGCCCCAGCATTTT | CAISDKLTQPQHF
. | TRBJ2-3 | TRBV2 | . | TGTGCCAGCAGTGCATTTGGGGGGACGCAGTATTTT | CASSAFGGTQYF
. | TRBJ2-1 | TRBV12-3/TRBV12-4 | . | TGTGCCAGCAGTGAGGCCGGGGATGAGCAGTTCTTC | CASSEAGDEQFF
. | TRBJ2-5 | TRBV7-8 | . | TGTGCCAGCAGCTTAGTTGGGGTTGAGGGAGAGACCCAGTACTTC | CASSLVGVEGETQYF
few | TRBJ2-7 | TRBV29-1 | TRBD1 | TGCAGCGTTGGAGGACAGGTGGAGAAGCAGTACTTC | CSVGGQVEKQYF
. | TRBJ2-7 | TRBV29-1 | . | TGCAGCGTTTCCGGGCTCCAACACTACGAGCAGTACTTC | CSVSGLQHYEQYF
. | TRBJ2-4 | TRBV28 | . | TGTGCCAGCAGTGGGGAAGGCTCGGTCAAAAACATTCAGTACTTC | CASSGEGSVKNIQYF
once | TRBJ2-3 | TRBV7-8 | TRBD1 | TGTGCCAGCAGCCCTTGGACAGGTGGGGGCACAGATACGCAGTATTTT | CASSPWTGGGTDTQYF
. | TRBJ2-2 | TRBV4-1 | . | TGCGCCAGCAGCCAAGATAAGGCGGACACCGGGGAGCTGTTTTTT | CASSQDKADTGELFF
few | TRBJ2-7 | TRBV4-1 | TRBD2 | TGCGCCAGCAGCCAAGATTCGACTAGCGGAGGCTACGAGCAGTACTTC | CASSQDSTSGGYEQYF
. | TRBJ2-5 | TRBV2 | TRBD2 | TGTGCCACCTTAACTAGCGCGGAAGAGACCCAGTACTTC | CATLTSAEETQYF
. | TRBJ1-5 | TRBV5-1 | . | TGCGCCAGCAGCTTGGTAGCAGGGGAGGATCAGCCCCAGCATTTT | CASSLVAGEDQPQHF
few | TRBJ1-3 | TRBV7-2 | . | TGTGCCAGCAGCTGGCAGAGCTCTGGAAACACCATATATTTT | CASSWQSSGNTIYF
once | TRBJ2-3 | TRBV21-1 | . | TGTGCCAGCAGCAAACCTCGGACTGCTGGTTTATGGGATACGCAGTATTTT | CASSKPRTAGLWDTQYF
few | TRBJ2-1 | TRBV29-1 | TRBD1 | TGCAGCGTCTTTGACAGGGTGGTCAATGAGCAGTTCTTC | CSVFDRVVNEQFF
few | TRBJ1-1 | TRBV7-9 | TRBD1 | TGTGCCGGCAGCTCGACAGGGGCCAACACTGAAGCTTTCTTT | CAGSSTGANTEAFF
. | TRBJ2-2 | TRBV20-1 | . | TGCAGTGCTAGAGGGGGGTACACCGGGGAGCTGTTTTTT | CSARGGYTGELFF
. | TRBJ1-5 | TRBV5-6 | . | TGTGCCAGCAGCTTGGGCGGCAGGGTTAATCAGCCCCAGCATTTT | CASSLGGRVNQPQHF
. | TRBJ2-1 | TRBV14 | . | TGTGCCAGCAGCCATGTGAATCGGGGCCCAAAGGAGCAGTTCTTC | CASSHVNRGPKEQFF
few | TRBJ2-7 | TRBV28 | . | TGTGCCAGCAGTCCCCCCAGGGAAGTGGCCCACGAGCAGTACTTC | CASSPPREVAHEQYF
. | TRBJ2-5 | TRBV29-1 | . | TGCAGCGGGACGGGTCGGGGGGCTTGGGAGACCCAGTACTTC | CSGTGRGAWETQYF
few | TRBJ2-5 | TRBV29-1 | . | TGCAGCGCCCGAATCTCGGAGTACCAAGAGACCCAGTACTTC | CSARISEYQETQYF
few | TRBJ2-1 | TRBV7-9 | TRBD2 | TGTGCCAGCAGCTTAGCCTCTAGCGGGGGGATGAATGAGCAGTTCTTC | CASSLASSGGMNEQFF
. | TRBJ2-3 | TRBV3-1 | . | TGTGCCAGCAGCCAAACCAAGAGTTCTAATACGCAGTATTTT | CASSQTKSSNTQYF
few | TRBJ1-2 | TRBV29-1 | TRBD1 | TGCAGCGCCCCAGGACAGGGAGGGACTGGCTACACCTTC | CSAPGQGGTGYTF
. | TRBJ1-2 | TRBV7-3 | . | TGTGCCAGCAGCTTAACGCTGGGGTTTGGCTACACCTTC | CASSLTLGFGYTF
. | TRBJ2-1 | TRBV3-1 | TRBD2 | TGTGCCAGCACTTCACAGAGCGGGAACTCCTACAATGAGCAGTTCTTC | CASTSQSGNSYNEQFF
. | TRBJ1-4 | TRBV20-1 | . | TGCAGTGCGCCGGGACACCCAGAAAATGAAAAACTGTTTTTT | CSAPGHPENEKLFF
few | TRBJ1-1 | TRBV7-9 | TRBD1 | TGTGCCAGCAGCTCAGGGGGCCCGAACACTGAAGCTTTCTTT | CASSSGGPNTEAFF
few | TRBJ1-5 | TRBV6-2/TRBV6-3 | TRBD1 | TGTGCCAGCAGTTACTCCGGACAGGGGGCTCGGCAGCCCCAGCATTTT | CASSYSGQGARQPQHF
few | TRBJ1-2 | TRBV4-2 | TRBD1 | TGTGCCAGCAGCCAAGATCGGGACAGTCCTCCCTGGGGATACTATGGCTACACCTTC | CASSQDRDSPPWGYYGYTF